These T cell receptor beta chains were read from a single sample in a study of Ad26.COV2.S vaccination and SARS-CoV-2 variants. Produced via immunoSEQ multiplex PCR; TCRdb's table is partial and in-frame only. This sample has about 350,000 clones, with 80% to 90% found just once. The specimen comprised peripheral blood, sampled in a trial of Ad26.COV2.S vaccine versus placebo. The receptors were sampled from a person between 18 and 65 years old who received the Ad26.COV2.S COVID-19 vaccine or a placebo. The CDR3 runs from the conserved cysteine through the conserved F or W. A D gene is named only where the DNA matches it firmly. Part of the rows lack a size; the others show once, few, many or a class for expanded clones.

TRBJ2-1 | . | 13 | . | TRBV3-1/TRBV3-2 | TGTGCCAGCAGTAATGACAGAGGGGATGAGCAGTTCTTC | CASSNDRGDEQFF
TRBJ1-1 | . | 17 | TRBD1 | TRBV18 | TGTGCCAGCTCACCCCGGACAGGGGGCGCGTCGAACACTGAAGCTTTCTTT | CASSPRTGGASNTEAFF
TRBJ1-4 | . | 13 | TRBD1 | TRBV28 | TGTGCCAGCAGTCTACAGGGGTATGAAAAACTGTTTTTT | CASSLQGYEKLFF
TRBJ1-1 | . | 13 | . | TRBV6-5 | TGTGCCGTCATTCCGCTGGGGTTCACTGAAGCTTTCTTT | CAVIPLGFTEAFF
TRBJ2-1 | . | 18 | TRBD2 | TRBV7-9 | TGTGCCAGCAGCTTAGGTCTAGCGGGAGGGCCGGGCCTCAATGAGCAGTTCTTC | CASSLGLAGGPGLNEQFF
TRBJ2-5 | . | 13 | TRBD1 | TRBV10-3 | TGTGCCATCAGTGTACAACAGGGGGAGACCCAGTACTTC | CAISVQQGETQYF
TRBJ1-5 | once | 14 | . | TRBV28 | TGTGCCAGCAGTTTCGGAGGGGAAAATCAGCCCCAGCATTTT | CASSFGGENQPQHF
TRBJ1-2 | . | 15 | . | TRBV19 | TGTGCCAGTAGTCTACAGGGAGGTGAGAACTATGGCTACACCTTC | CASSLQGGENYGYTF
TRBJ2-7 | few | 15 | . | TRBV4-2 | TGTGCCAGCAGCCAAGAGGGTTCAGAAACCTACGAGCAGTACTTC | CASSQEGSETYEQYF
TRBJ1-5 | . | 12 | . | TRBV27 | TGTGCCAGCAGGAATAGCAATCAGCCCCAGCATTTT | CASRNSNQPQHF
TRBJ2-7 | . | 13 | . | TRBV21-1 | TGTGCCACCCCAACCGCACGGGTTCACGAGCAGTACTTC | CATPTARVHEQYF
TRBJ1-6 | . | 13 | TRBD1 | TRBV28 | TGTGCCAGCGGCCGGGACAGCAATTCACCCCTCCACTTT | CASGRDSNSPLHF
TRBJ1-2 | . | 14 | . | TRBV6-2/TRBV6-3 | TGTGCCAGCAGCCCCCTACAGGGCCGAGCTGGCTACACCTTC | CASSPLQGRAGYTF
TRBJ2-1 | . | 14 | . | TRBV3-1/TRBV3-2 | TGTGCCAGCAGCCAACATGGCTCCTACAATGAGCAGTTCTTC | CASSQHGSYNEQFF
TRBJ2-1 | . | 15 | TRBD2 | TRBV19 | TGTGCCAGTGGACTAGCGGGAGGTTGGGGGAATGAGCAGTTCTTC | CASGLAGGWGNEQFF
TRBJ2-7 | once | 16 | TRBD2 | TRBV7-2 | TGTGCCAGCAGCTCGAGCACTAGCGGGGGGGCATACGAGCAGTACTTC | CASSSSTSGGAYEQYF
TRBJ1-5 | . | 15 | . | TRBV6-5 | TGTGCCAGCAGACGCGAACAGGGTTCCAATCAGCCCCAGCATTTT | CASRREQGSNQPQHF
TRBJ1-1 | once | 17 | . | TRBV6-2/TRBV6-3 | TGTGCCAGCAGTTATTATGGACAGAAACCCTCGAACACTGAAGCTTTCTTT | CASSYYGQKPSNTEAFF
TRBJ2-5 | . | 13 | . | TRBV18 | TGTGCCAGCTCGCGAGGGATTCAAGAGACCCAGTACTTC | CASSRGIQETQYF
TRBJ1-1 | . | 14 | TRBD1 | TRBV3-1/TRBV3-2 | TGTGCCAGCGCGCCCCAGGGGGTGAACACTGAAGCTTTCTTT | CASAPQGVNTEAFF
TRBJ1-1 | . | 15 | . | TRBV18 | TGTGCCAGCTCTACGGGGGGGTTACGGAACACTGAAGCTTTCTTT | CASSTGGLRNTEAFF
TRBJ2-2 | . | 15 | TRBD1 | TRBV5-1 | TGCGCCAGCAGCTATAGGACAGGCGGCACCGGGGAGCTGTTTTTT | CASSYRTGGTGELFF
TRBJ1-3 | . | 16 | . | TRBV5-1 | TGCGCCAGCAGCTTCTATCCGGGATTGTTTGGAAACACCATATATTTT | CASSFYPGLFGNTIYF